Following are 21 T cell receptor beta chains from one sample sequenced in a study of T cell changes during pregnancy in multiple sclerosis. Generated by immunoSEQ multiplex PCR, the TCRdb table keeps only in-frame clones and is missing some. The sample includes tens of thousands of clones, 94% seen only once; the top ten take approximately 0.92%. Sequencing used peripheral blood, obtained in the second trimester of pregnancy. The receptor source for this set is a female donor in good health, enrolled as a control in a pregnancy study.

This chain connects TRBV18 to TRBJ2-3, with 12 bases aligning to TRBD1. V lost 3 bases and J lost 5; bases outside the gene matches: 3. This CDR3 contains 15 residues. Germline V gene data show CDR1 as KGHSH and CDR2 as LQKENI. CDR3 bases: TGTGCCAGCTCACCGGGACAGGGGGCAGGAGATACGCAGTATTTT. As protein: CASSPGQGAGDTQYF.

V usage is TRBV27 and J usage is TRBJ2-2; possible D gene TRBD1, 7 bases. Germline V CDR1 and CDR2: MNHEY, SMNVEV (reference sequence). V shed 1 base and J shed 4 bases, with 22 bases lying between them. This CDR3 region has 19 residues. CDR3 DNA sequence: TGTGCCAGCAGTTTATATCGGGCTATGGCGGGACAGATCACCGGGGAGCTGTTTTTT. Its translation is CASSLYRAMAGQITGELFF.

This chain links TRBV19 with TRBJ2-7, with D perhaps TRBD1 (5 bases). The CDR3 has 14 residues. Trimming removed 2 bases from V and 2 bases from J, with 10 bases in between. Germline V gene lookup returns CDR1 LNHDA and CDR2 SQIVND (reference sequence). This CDR3 is CASSIMMGPYEQYF. In nucleotides, the CDR3 is TGTGCCAGTAGTATAATGATGGGGCCCTACGAGCAGTACTTC.

The rearrangement joins TRBV5-6 to TRBJ2-5; D is perhaps TRBD2 (7 bases). CDR1 and CDR2 from the germline V gene are SGHDT and YYEEEE. Trimming removed 3 bases from V and 5 bases from J, with 23 bases in between. This CDR3 is built from 17 residues. This chain's CDR3 is CASSSIQGGGTYETQYF. For the CDR3, the DNA is TGTGCCAGCAGCTCTATACAGGGAGGGGGAACTTACGAGACCCAGTACTTC.

The chain is built from TRBV5-1 and TRBJ2-7, with 8 bases aligning to TRBD1. V lost 3 bases, J lost 3 bases, and 5 bases stayed unmatched. The germline V gene has CDR1 SGHRS and CDR2 YFSETQ. The CDR3 has 14 residues. This CDR3 is CASSSLTGDYEQYF. The CDR3 bases are TGCGCCAGCAGCTCACTGACAGGGGACTACGAGCAGTACTTC.

V is TRBV2 and J is TRBJ2-5, with TRBD2 matching 7 bases. Germline CDR1 SNHLY, CDR2 FYNNEI. The V and J ends lost 9 bases and 4 bases, in that order; junction bases with no gene match: 5. The CDR3 covers 12 residues. The CDR3 region is CARRSGVETQYF. In DNA, the CDR3 is TGTGCCAGACGGAGCGGGGTAGAGACCCAGTACTTC.

The rearrangement links TRBV5-1 to TRBJ2-1, with TRBD2 matching 8 bases. CDR3 length: 17 amino acids. Germline V CDR1 and CDR2: SGHRS, YFSETQ. V trimming: 4 bases; J trimming: 8 bases; junction bases outside the gene matches: 17. The CDR3 region is CASSNPLGAGVLDEQFF. For the CDR3, the DNA is TGCGCCAGCAGCAACCCACTGGGAGCGGGAGTCTTGGATGAGCAGTTCTTC.

There are a few counts of this clone. The genes are TRBV15 and TRBJ2-6; D is perhaps TRBD2 (6 bases). Deletions cut 8 bases from V and 1 base from J, with 12 bases between. This CDR3 contains 15 residues. Per germline, CDR1 LNHNV and CDR2 YYDKDF (reference sequence). The CDR3 region is CATGEEPSGANVLTF. In nucleotides, the CDR3 is TGTGCCACCGGGGAGGAACCTTCTGGGGCCAACGTCCTGACTTTC. The full variable domain, its missing parts supplied by reference TRBV15 and TRBJ2-6, is DAMVIQNPRYQVTQFGKPVTLSCSQTLNHNVMYWYQQKSSQAPKLLFHYYDKDFNNEADTPDNFQSRRPNTSFCFLDIRSPGLGDTAMYLCATGEEPSGANVLTFGAGSRLTVL.

The chain couples TRBV7-9 to TRBJ2-7, with D unresolved. Trimming removed 5 bases from V and 3 bases from J, with 14 bases in between. The CDR3 extends over 14 amino acids. Germline CDR1 is SEHNR and CDR2 is FQNEAQ (reference sequence). CDR3 residues: CASSPSSRGYEQYF. The CDR3 DNA is TGTGCCAGCAGCCCCAGCTCCCGAGGCTACGAGCAGTACTTC.

This chain joins TRBV30 and TRBJ2-7; 12 bases are shared with TRBD1. The V gene end was trimmed by 0 bases and the J gene end by 5 bases; junction bases not matched to a gene: 5. The V gene's germline CDR1 is GTSNPN and CDR2 SVGIG (reference sequence). CDR3 length equals 15 residues. CDR3 coding DNA: TGTGCCTGGAGTGTCGGGACAGGGGGCTTGGACGAGCAGTACTTC. As protein: CAWSVGTGGLDEQYF.

The chain joins TRBV6-5 to TRBJ2-7; tentative D call: TRBD2 (6 bases). V was clipped by 5 bases and J by 2 bases, with 10 bases between them. This CDR3 is built from 13 residues. The V gene's germline CDR1 is MNHEY and CDR2 SVGAGI. The chain's CDR3 is CASSLSGTYEQYF. The CDR3 DNA reads as TGTGCCAGCAGTCTTAGCGGAACCTACGAGCAGTACTTC.

The chain carries TRBV5-1 and TRBJ2-1; D possibly corresponds to TRBD2 (6 bases). CDR1 and CDR2 (germline): SGHRS, YFSETQ. The V end lost 2 bases, the J end lost 8 bases, and 23 bases lay between the germline ends. This CDR3 spans 17 amino acids. CDR3 residues: CASSFQPEDYRSDEQFF. DNA for the CDR3: TGCGCCAGCAGCTTCCAACCGGAGGACTACAGGTCGGATGAGCAGTTCTTC.

The rearrangement joins TRBV7-6 to TRBJ2-3; 9 bases match TRBD1. The germline V gene encodes CDR1 SGHVS and CDR2 FNYEAQ. V shed 4 bases, J shed 0 bases, and the junction held 14 bases outside the gene matches. The CDR3 is 19 residues long. This CDR3 reads CASSYDGTGNWGSTDTQYF. In DNA, the CDR3 is TGTGCCAGCAGCTACGACGGGACAGGGAATTGGGGCAGCACAGATACGCAGTATTTT.

The chain combines TRBV5-1 with TRBJ1-1; D may be TRBD1 (6 bases). Germline loops: CDR1 SGHRS, CDR2 YFSETQ. Deletions cut 4 bases from V and 4 bases from J, with 17 bases between. The CDR3 consists of 15 residues. DNA of the CDR3: TGCGCCAGCAGCCCTGGAACTGGCAGGGGCACTGAAGCTTTCTTT. Its protein product is CASSPGTGRGTEAFF. Together with reference TRBV5-1 and TRBJ1-1, the CDR3 gives the full variable domain: KAGVTQTPRYLIKTRGQQVTLSCSPISGHRSVSWYQQTPGQGLQFLFEYFSETQRNKGNFPGRFSGRQFSNSRSEMNVSTLELGDSALYLCASSPGTGRGTEAFFGQGTRLTVV.

J is TRBJ1-1 and V is TRBV27; maybe TRBD1 (5 bases). Per the germline V gene, CDR1 is MNHEY and CDR2 is SMNVEV (reference sequence). The CDR3 has 15 amino acids. V was pared by 4 bases and J by 5 bases, with 17 bases between. The CDR3 region has the DNA TGTGCCAGCAGTTCCTACACGCCCCGGGGGACTGAAGCTTTCTTT. The encoded protein is CASSSYTPRGTEAFF.

The rearrangement joins TRBV4-1 to TRBJ1-5, with a tentative D call TRBD1 (5 bases). Trimming took off 1 base at V and 5 bases at J, with 12 bases between the two ends. Germline V CDR1 and CDR2: MGHRA, YSYEKL. There are 15 residues in the CDR3. CDR3 amino acids: CASSQGDRTYQPQHF. The CDR3 bases are TGCGCCAGCAGCCAAGGTGACAGAACTTATCAGCCCCAGCATTTT.

The table lists this clone with a few counts. V gene TRBV29-1 combines with J gene TRBJ1-1; D remains unclear. V was trimmed by 0 bases and J by 7 bases, leaving 12 bases between them. Germline V gene sequence: CDR1 SQVTM, CDR2 ANQGSEA. This CDR3 comprises 13 residues. As DNA, the CDR3 is TGCAGCGTTGAAGACGGGTGGAGCATTGAAGCTTTCTTT. As protein: CSVEDGWSIEAFF.

This sequence joins TRBV28 and TRBJ1-4, with D possibly matching TRBD1 (6 bases). Trimming shortened V by 2 bases and J by 6 bases, and 25 bases separated the two germline ends. Looked up from germline, CDR1 is MDHEN and CDR2 is SYDVKM. The CDR3 runs 19 residues. CDR3 bases: TGTGCCAGCAGTTTAGCTGGTGGCAGGGGCCTTAGGTCGGATGAAAAACTGTTTTTT. Its protein product is CASSLAGGRGLRSDEKLFF.

The V gene is TRBV5-1, the J gene TRBJ2-5; a weak D match, TRBD2 (6 bases). The CDR3 consists of 15 residues. The germline V gene has CDR1 SGHRS and CDR2 YFSETQ. V lost 3 bases, J lost 5 bases, and 17 bases lay in between. CDR3 nucleotide sequence: TGCGCCAGCAGCTCAAGCCGGGGGACGGGGGAGACCCAGTACTTC. It specifies CASSSSRGTGETQYF.

The chain is built from TRBV27 and TRBJ2-7; 7 bases agree with TRBD2. CDR3 length: 16 residues. CDR1 and CDR2 from the germline V gene are MNHEY and SMNVEV (reference sequence). The junction had 12 bases not matched to a gene; V was cut back by 2 bases and J by 5 bases. Here the CDR3 DNA reads TGTGCCAGCAGTTTAGGTGTTGGGGCGGGAGAACACGAGCAGTACTTC. Translating it yields CASSLGVGAGEHEQYF.

The genes are TRBV7-2 and TRBJ1-3; TRBD1 agrees at 7 bases. Germline-derived CDR1 and CDR2 are SGHTA and FQGNSA. After removal of 0 bases from V and 2 bases from J, the junction contained 7 bases not matched to a gene. The CDR3 runs to 17 residues. CDR3 in DNA: TGTGCCAGCAGCTTAGCGTCTGGGACAGACACTGGAAACACCATATATTTT. Amino acids: CASSLASGTDTGNTIYF.